This TCR beta chain is drawn from a study of technical replicates of blood from a handful of donors. Sequencing was performed with immunoSEQ multiplex PCR; in TCRdb, only in-frame clones are kept and a portion is missing. The sample includes tens of thousands of clones, approximately 94% seen only once; the top ten take under 0.5%. The sample consisted of T cells isolated from PBMCs. The receptor comes from a human donor in good health.

DNA for the CDR3: TGTGCTAGTGGTTCGGGGACAGGTCCCTACGAGCAGTACTTC. Translated: CASGSGTGPYEQYF. The chain is built from TRBV12-5 and TRBJ2-7; 8 bases fit TRBD1. This CDR3 spans 14 amino acids. The J segment lost 2 bases and the V segment lost 4 bases, leaving 4 bases of the junction unmatched. Germline CDR1 reads LGHNT; CDR2 reads FRNRAP.